This TCR beta chain was identified during a study of T cell clones after liver transplantation. Study-wide findings and caveats: Migration into the graft, not deletion, may explain lost graft donor-reactive T cells. The donor-reactive repertoire was only partly measurable in two subjects, lacking donor cells.

Remarks on this clone: Its antigen is currently unknown.

Some clones are missing from TCRdb's copy, which holds only in-frame ones; the method was immunoSEQ multiplex PCR. The sample carries around 110,000 clones, less than 95% recorded once. Germline values: CDR1 SGHAT, CDR2 FQNNGV. The ends lost 4 bases at V and 5 bases at J; junction bases unmatched: 15. This CDR3 contains 18 residues. Sequencing was performed on CD4+ T cells from blood, taken 12 months after liver transplant. This clonotype originated in a human patient who received a liver transplant. Some T cells could come from the graft donor. This rearrangement joins TRBV11-2 to TRBJ2-1, with 9 bases fitting TRBD2. CDR3 DNA sequence: TGTGCCAGCAGCTCGGGGGGCGCCGGAGCGGGAGGTAACAATGAGCAGTTCTTC. Amino acids: CASSSGGAGAGGNNEQFF.